The 30 T cell receptor beta chains in this list originate from one sample, sequenced in a study of cytomegalovirus exposure and HLA in healthy donors. The assay was immunoSEQ multiplex PCR, and TCRdb's table has in-frame clones only and misses some. The top ten clones hold about 1.3% of a sample with fewer than 85,000 clones, about 96% of them seen once. The sample consisted of PBMCs. The receptors here all came from a young woman in good health and CMV-seronegative.

The chain is built from TRBV10-3 and TRBJ2-5; the D gene is possibly TRBD2 (6 bases). The germline gives CDR1 ENHRY, CDR2 SYGVKD. The CDR3 contains 13 residues. V was trimmed by 8 bases and J by 0 bases, leaving 10 bases between them. The CDR3 spells CAIGSGYQETQYF. The CDR3 DNA reads TGTGCCATCGGAAGCGGGTACCAAGAGACCCAGTACTTC.

The rearrangement links TRBV2 to TRBJ2-7, with D perhaps matching TRBD2 (6 bases). Germline CDR1 reads SNHLY; CDR2 reads FYNNEI. V dropped 2 bases and J dropped 6 bases, with 20 bases sitting between them. This CDR3 spans 16 amino acids. The CDR3 DNA follows: TGTGCCAGCAGTGAACTAATGGGGGACTCTCTACGCGAGCAGTACTTC. Residues: CASSELMGDSLREQYF.

The chain has TRBV27 and TRBJ1-2, with D tentatively TRBD1 (6 bases). The germline gives CDR1 MNHEY, CDR2 SMNVEV (reference sequence). CDR3 length: 12 amino acids. V shed 6 bases and J shed 5 bases, with 10 bases lying between them. For the CDR3, the DNA is TGTGCCAGCAGACGTACAGGGTATGGCTACACCTTC. Its protein is CASRRTGYGYTF.

V is TRBV10-3 and J is TRBJ2-3; 9 bases agree with TRBD2. CDR3 length equals 15 residues. Germline V lookup: CDR1 ENHRY, CDR2 SYGVKD. V gave up 4 bases and J gave up 3 bases; unmatched junction bases: 5. CDR3 sequence (DNA): TGTGCCATCAGTGGGTGGCTAGCGGGGACAGATACGCAGTATTTT. Translated, it gives CAISGWLAGTDTQYF.

The rearrangement joins TRBV10-2 to TRBJ2-5, with 7 bases that match TRBD2. The closer fit of TRBJ2-7 to the DNA end suggests the J call may be wrong. The CDR3 sequence is 13 residues long. Germline V gene sequence: CDR1 WSHSY, CDR2 SAAADI. The CDR3 DNA reads TGCGCCAGCGGGGGGACTACATTCTACGAGCAGTACTTC. This codes for CASGGTTFYEQYF.

The chain carries TRBV9 and TRBJ1-4, with a tentative D call TRBD1 (6 bases). The CDR3 length is 15 residues. Germline values: CDR1 SGDLS, CDR2 YYNGEE. The V end lost 3 bases, the J end lost 8 bases, and 17 bases lay between the germline ends. The CDR3 sequence: CASSAGLFRGEKLFF. CDR3 bases: TGTGCCAGCAGCGCCGGCCTCTTTAGGGGGGAAAAACTGTTTTTT.

This clone appeared once. The chain links TRBV5-1 to TRBJ1-1; D gene uncertain. The V end was cut by 6 bases, the J end by 0 bases, with 9 bases between. CDR3 length equals 13 residues. CDR1 and CDR2 from the germline V gene are SGHRS and YFSETQ. CDR3 in amino acids: CASTLGMNTEAFF. The DNA of the CDR3 is TGCGCCAGCACCCTGGGCATGAACACTGAAGCTTTCTTT.

The rearrangement joins TRBV19 to TRBJ2-1; 8 positions match TRBD2. Unmatched junction bases numbered 15, after V lost 6 bases and J lost 5 bases. Germline V gene lookup returns CDR1 LNHDA and CDR2 SQIVND (reference sequence). The CDR3 covers 17 residues. The CDR3 reads CASSTPPSGSTDNEQFF. The CDR3 DNA is TGTGCCAGTAGCACGCCCCCAAGCGGGAGCACCGACAATGAGCAGTTCTTC.

V usage is TRBV4-2 and J usage is TRBJ1-4; TRBD1 matches at 9 bases. The junction had 4 bases not matched to a gene; V was cut back by 3 bases and J by 8 bases. Per germline, CDR1 LGHNA and CDR2 YNFKEQ. The CDR3 is 14 amino acids. The CDR3: CASSQGQGSEKLFF. In nucleotides, the CDR3 is TGTGCCAGCAGCCAGGGACAGGGAAGCGAAAAACTGTTTTTT.

The CDR3, as DNA: TGTGCCAGCAGTGACTCGCTAGCGGGAAACACCGGGGAGCTGTTTTTT. Translating it yields CASSDSLAGNTGELFF. V gene TRBV6-4 combines with J gene TRBJ2-2; 9 bases match TRBD2. CDR3 length equals 16 residues. Trimming cost V 0 bases and J 2 bases; bases outside gene matches: 1. CDR1 is MRHNA, CDR2 SNTAGT, per germline.

This chain links TRBV29-1 with TRBJ2-5, with 9 bases that match TRBD1. The CDR3 totals 14 residues. The germline CDR1 and CDR2 sequences are SQVTM and ANQGSEA. After removal of 4 bases from V and 4 bases from J, the junction contained 7 bases not matched to a gene. Written as DNA, the CDR3 is TGCAGCGTTGCCGGGACAGGGAGTTTAGAGACCCAGTACTTC. Its translation: CSVAGTGSLETQYF.

The rearrangement joins TRBV10-3 to TRBJ2-1; D is unresolved. Germline V gene data show CDR1 as ENHRY and CDR2 as SYGVKD. This CDR3 contains 15 residues. Trimming took off 5 bases at V and 0 bases at J, with 11 bases between the two ends. The CDR3 sequence: CAISTTPSSYNEQFF. CDR3 DNA sequence: TGTGCCATCAGTACCACTCCGAGCTCCTACAATGAGCAGTTCTTC.

The chain combines TRBV6-1 with TRBJ2-1; D possibly corresponds to TRBD2 (6 bases). Looked up from germline, CDR1 is MNHNS and CDR2 is SASEGT. This CDR3 has 15 residues. The V and J ends lost 8 bases and 2 bases respectively, with 16 bases between them. The CDR3 protein is CASVWGDFPYNEQFF. CDR3 DNA sequence: TGTGCCAGCGTATGGGGGGACTTCCCCTACAATGAGCAGTTCTTC.

This chain links TRBV18 with TRBJ2-1; 9 bases map to TRBD1. After removal of 2 bases from V and 6 bases from J, the junction contained 8 bases not matched to a gene. The CDR3 consists of 16 residues. Germline assignment: CDR1 KGHSH and CDR2 LQKENI. The DNA for the CDR3 is TGTGCCAGCTCACCAACTTCACAGGGGGCGGTCAATGAGCAGTTCTTC. Residues: CASSPTSQGAVNEQFF.

J is TRBJ2-1 and V is TRBV10-2; TRBD1 matches at 10 bases. J gave up 7 bases and V 0 bases, and 6 bases lay outside the gene matches. Germline V CDR1 and CDR2: WSHSY, SAAADI. This CDR3 comprises 16 residues. CDR3 DNA sequence: TGCGCCAGCAGTGAGTCCGGGACAGGGGTACCTAATGAGCAGTTCTTC. It specifies CASSESGTGVPNEQFF.

The chain is built from TRBV7-6 and TRBJ2-1; unclear D gene. Germline V gene data show CDR1 as SGHVS and CDR2 as FNYEAQ. V was clipped by 5 bases and J by 6 bases, with 20 bases between them. The CDR3 runs 16 residues. CDR3: CASSAGTGAYTNEQFF. The CDR3 region has the DNA TGTGCCAGCAGCGCCGGAACTGGAGCTTACACCAATGAGCAGTTCTTC.

This clone was detected once. V gene TRBV5-1 combines with J gene TRBJ2-2; 7 bases line up with TRBD2. Germline assignment: CDR1 SGHRS and CDR2 YFSETQ. V lost 7 bases to trimming and J lost 4 bases; unmatched junction nucleotides: 4. The CDR3 sequence is 13 residues long. The CDR3 is CASWEGPTGELFF. The CDR3 DNA follows: TGCGCCAGCTGGGAGGGTCCCACCGGGGAGCTGTTTTTT.

The chain links TRBV7-9 to TRBJ1-5; maybe TRBD1 (5 bases). CDR1 and CDR2 from the germline V gene are SEHNR and FQNEAQ (reference sequence). CDR3 length: 14 amino acids. Trimming stripped 4 bases from V and 6 bases from J, with 13 bases between. CDR3 protein: CASSSRGGGQPQHF. DNA of the CDR3: TGTGCCAGCAGCTCTCGTGGCGGGGGTCAGCCCCAGCATTTT.

The chain is built from TRBV7-6 and TRBJ2-1, with D maybe TRBD2 (5 bases). Between the trimmed V and J ends, which lost 0 bases and 0 bases, there was a span of 18 bases. Germline V gene data show CDR1 as SGHVS and CDR2 as FNYEAQ. The CDR3 runs to 19 residues. The CDR3, as DNA: TGTGCCAGCAGCTTAGCGGGATGGGCAAGCGGAGACTCCTACAATGAGCAGTTCTTC. The encoded protein is CASSLAGWASGDSYNEQFF.

This clone was recorded only once. V usage is TRBV11-2 and J usage is TRBJ2-7; TRBD2 matches 7 bases. In germline, CDR1 is SGHAT, CDR2 FQNNGV. The CDR3 runs 17 residues. Unmatched junction bases numbered 14, after V lost 2 bases and J lost 4 bases. The CDR3 reads CASSLIGAGAGLYEQYF. In nucleotides, the CDR3 is TGTGCCAGCAGCTTAATCGGTGCGGGAGCAGGTTTATACGAGCAGTACTTC.

The CDR3 coding sequence is TGTGCCAGCAGCCAAGGGGGAGCGGGACCGGGTGAAGCTTTCTTT. Protein product: CASSQGGAGPGEAFF. This sequence joins TRBV4-2 and TRBJ1-1; maybe TRBD1 (5 bases). Trimming left V 1 base short and J 7 bases short, with 16 bases between. Germline lookup yields CDR1 LGHNA and CDR2 YNFKEQ. CDR3 size: 15 residues.

The V gene is TRBV6-5, the J gene TRBJ2-5, with TRBD2 matching over 7 bases. Trimming took 7 bases from V and 3 from J; bases not matched to a gene: 8. The germline CDR1 and CDR2 sequences are MNHEY and SVGAGI. There are 14 residues in the CDR3. The CDR3 sequence is CASKVREWEETQYF. CDR3 coding DNA: TGTGCCAGCAAGGTGCGGGAGTGGGAAGAGACCCAGTACTTC.

The rearrangement joins TRBV27 to TRBJ2-7, with TRBD2 as a possible D gene (6 bases). The germline V and J ends were trimmed by 5 bases and 4 bases, with 21 bases remaining between them. The CDR3 is made up of 16 amino acids. The germline gives CDR1 MNHEY, CDR2 SMNVEV (reference sequence). As DNA, the CDR3 is TGTGCCAGCAGTCCCTTTTCTCTAGCGAGCCTTTACGAGCAGTACTTC. It translates to CASSPFSLASLYEQYF.

The genes are TRBV2 and TRBJ2-3; perhaps TRBD1 as D (5 bases). The ends were cut back, 7 bases at V and 0 bases at J, with 14 bases in the middle. This CDR3 is built from 15 residues. Germline CDR1 SNHLY, CDR2 FYNNEI. The CDR3: CASNKPTGSTDTQYF. The CDR3 DNA is TGTGCCAGCAATAAACCTACAGGAAGCACAGATACGCAGTATTTT. Drawing the rest from reference TRBV2 and TRBJ2-3, the complete variable domain is EPEVTQTPSHQVTQMGQEVILRCVPISNHLYFYWYRQILGQKVEFLVSFYNNEISEKSEIFDDQFSVERPDGSNFTLKIRSTKLEDSAMYFCASNKPTGSTDTQYFGPGTRLTVL.

The rearrangement uses TRBV14 and TRBJ2-2; TRBD2 agrees at 8 bases. With 0 bases clipped from V and 4 bases from J, the junction kept 4 bases outside the gene matches. Germline V lookup: CDR1 SGHDN, CDR2 FVKESK. The CDR3 is 16 amino acids. The CDR3 DNA reads as TGTGCCAGCAGCCAAGAGCGAGCGGGAGTCACCGGGGAGCTGTTTTTT. It specifies CASSQERAGVTGELFF.

V and J are TRBV9 and TRBJ2-1, with a possible D match to TRBD2 (6 bases). With 0 bases removed from V and 2 bases from J, the gap between germline ends came to 12 bases. CDR1 and CDR2 from the germline V gene are SGDLS and YYNGEE. The CDR3 contains 16 residues. The CDR3 coding sequence is TGTGCCAGCAGCGTAGTAGGGACTTTCCCCTACAATGAGCAGTTCTTC. Its protein is CASSVVGTFPYNEQFF.

The V and J genes are TRBV19 and TRBJ2-7; TRBD2 is a possible D gene (5 bases). Trimming removed 4 bases from V and 7 bases from J, with 14 bases in between. Germline V CDR1 and CDR2: LNHDA, SQIVND (reference sequence). CDR3 size: 13 residues. The CDR3 nucleotides read TGTGCCAGTAGTACGGACTGGTCCGGGGAGCAGTACTTC. Protein: CASSTDWSGEQYF.

The chain carries TRBV18 and TRBJ1-4; 10 bases line up with TRBD1. V dropped 3 bases and J dropped 7; count of bases not matched to a gene: 2. Germline CDR1 is KGHSH and CDR2 is LQKENI. This CDR3 has 14 residues. The CDR3 sequence is CASSPDRGVEKLFF. The CDR3 coding sequence is TGTGCCAGCTCACCGGACAGGGGGGTTGAAAAACTGTTTTTT.

The CDR3 loop is CSVETSSATSPLSYEQYF. As DNA, the CDR3 is TGCAGCGTTGAGACCTCTAGCGCGACGAGCCCTCTCTCCTACGAGCAGTACTTC. The chain couples TRBV29-1 to TRBJ2-7, with D perhaps matching TRBD2 (6 bases). Between the trimmed V and J ends, which lost 3 bases and 0 bases, there was a span of 24 bases. The CDR3 extends over 18 amino acids. Germline V gene data show CDR1 as SQVTM and CDR2 as ANQGSEA.

J is TRBJ2-7 and V is TRBV6-5, with 13 positions matching TRBD2. Trimming cost V 6 bases and J 7 bases; bases outside gene matches: 9. The CDR3 contains 15 residues. The germline gives CDR1 MNHEY, CDR2 SVGAGI. CDR3 protein: CASSLILAGGGEQYF. The DNA of the CDR3 is TGTGCCAGCAGCCTCATACTAGCGGGAGGGGGGGAGCAGTACTTC.